This T cell receptor (beta chain) derives from a study of blood T cell repertoires in COVID-19. About the research overall: From the United States, Italy and Spain came samples of acute and convalescent COVID-19. PBMCs, B-cell-depleted T cells, or T cells were the source of the cDNA or gDNA that made up the material.

The trim removed 0 bases at V and 3 bases at J, leaving 6 bases unmatched. Looked up from germline, CDR1 is MNHEY and CDR2 is SVGAGI. The CDR3 is made up of 16 amino acids. Produced via immunoSEQ multiplex PCR; TCRdb's table is partial and in-frame only. The table shows about 200,000 clones, with around 90% occurring only once. V gene TRBV6-5 combines with J gene TRBJ1-2; TRBD1 matches 8 bases. Sequencing was carried out using peripheral blood. This sequence was found in a man aged 40-49 years with active or convalescent COVID-19. Here the CDR3 DNA reads TGTGCCAGCAGTTACTCGTCGGGACAGGACCACTATGGCTACACCTTC. Protein product: CASSYSSGQDHYGYTF.